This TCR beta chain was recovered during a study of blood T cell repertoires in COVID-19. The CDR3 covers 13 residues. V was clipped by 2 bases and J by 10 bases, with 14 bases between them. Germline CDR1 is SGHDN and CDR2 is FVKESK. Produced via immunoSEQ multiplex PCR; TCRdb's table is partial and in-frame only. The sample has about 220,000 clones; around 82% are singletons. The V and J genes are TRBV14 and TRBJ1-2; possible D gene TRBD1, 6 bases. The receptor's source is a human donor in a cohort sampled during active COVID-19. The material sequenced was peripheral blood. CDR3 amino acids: CASSQLSGTFYTF. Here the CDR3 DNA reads TGTGCCAGCAGCCAATTATCCGGGACATTCTACACCTTC.